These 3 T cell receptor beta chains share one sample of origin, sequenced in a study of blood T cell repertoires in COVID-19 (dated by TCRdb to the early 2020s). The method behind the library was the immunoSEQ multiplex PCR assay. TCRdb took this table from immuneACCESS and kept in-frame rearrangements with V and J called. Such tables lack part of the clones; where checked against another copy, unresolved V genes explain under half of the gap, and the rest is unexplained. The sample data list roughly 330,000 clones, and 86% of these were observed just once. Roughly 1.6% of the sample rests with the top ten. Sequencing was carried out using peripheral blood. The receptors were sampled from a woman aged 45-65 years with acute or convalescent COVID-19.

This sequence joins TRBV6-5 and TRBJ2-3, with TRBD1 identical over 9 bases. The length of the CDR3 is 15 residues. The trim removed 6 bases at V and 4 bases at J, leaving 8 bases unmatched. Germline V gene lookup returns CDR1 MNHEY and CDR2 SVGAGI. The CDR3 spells CASRTGTGLADTQYF. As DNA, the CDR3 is TGTGCCAGCAGGACCGGGACAGGGCTTGCAGATACGCAGTATTTT.

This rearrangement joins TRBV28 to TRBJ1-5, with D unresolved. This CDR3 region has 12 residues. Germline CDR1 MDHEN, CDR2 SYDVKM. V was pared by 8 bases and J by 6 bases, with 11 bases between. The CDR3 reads CASDSPGQPQHF. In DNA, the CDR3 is TGTGCCAGCGATAGTCCCGGTCAGCCCCAGCATTTT. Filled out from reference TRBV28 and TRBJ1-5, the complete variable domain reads DVKVTQSSRYLVKRTGEKVFLECVQDMDHENMFWYRQDPGLGLRLIYFSYDVKMKEKGDIPEGYSVSREKKERFSLILESASTNQTSMYLCASDSPGQPQHFGDGTRLSIL.

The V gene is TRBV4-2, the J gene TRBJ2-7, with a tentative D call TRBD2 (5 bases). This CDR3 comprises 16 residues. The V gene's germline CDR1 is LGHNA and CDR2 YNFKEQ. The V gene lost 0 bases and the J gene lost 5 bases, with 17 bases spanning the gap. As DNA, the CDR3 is TGTGCCAGCAGCCAAGATCCCGGCGGGTCCCCCCACGAGCAGTACTTC. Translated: CASSQDPGGSPHEQYF.